One and the same sample provided the 28 T cell receptor beta chains below, sequenced in a study of T cell changes during pregnancy in multiple sclerosis. Sequencing used immunoSEQ multiplex PCR; TCRdb keeps in-frame clones, though not all of them. This sample has approximately 37,000 clones, with roughly 94% found just once. The sample here was peripheral blood, taken in the third trimester of pregnancy. These receptors were obtained from a female donor with multiple sclerosis, enrolled in a pregnancy study.

The chain uses TRBV11-2 and TRBJ2-5, with 14 bases identical to TRBD2. The trim removed 5 bases at V and 3 bases at J, leaving 5 bases unmatched. The germline CDR1 and CDR2 sequences are SGHAT and FQNNGV. This CDR3 has 16 amino acids. As DNA, the CDR3 is TGTGCCAGCAGCCCTGGGACTAGCGGGAGAGAAGAGACCCAGTACTTC. This gives the protein CASSPGTSGREETQYF.

V gene TRBV4-1 combines with J gene TRBJ2-5; D remains unclear. This CDR3 has 13 amino acids. Trimming removed 0 bases from V and 5 bases from J, with 7 bases in between. The V gene's germline CDR1 is MGHRA and CDR2 YSYEKL. The CDR3 nucleotides read TGCGCCAGCAGCCAAGATCCCCGGGAGACCCAGTACTTC. It is translated as CASSQDPRETQYF.

The genes are TRBV9 and TRBJ2-1; 7 bases match TRBD1. This CDR3 contains 15 residues. Trimming removed 4 bases from V and 4 bases from J; junction bases left unmatched: 8. Germline CDR1 reads SGDLS; CDR2 reads YYNGEE. The CDR3, as DNA: TGTGCCAGCAGCCCCCGGGACAGAACATACAATGAGCAGTTCTTC. Protein sequence: CASSPRDRTYNEQFF.

This chain links TRBV27 with TRBJ1-2; 8 bases are shared with TRBD1. Germline trimming cut 5 bases from V and 1 base from J; bases unmatched to any gene: 12. This CDR3 region has 17 residues. Germline values: CDR1 MNHEY, CDR2 SMNVEV (reference sequence). CDR3 sequence (DNA): TGTGCCAGCAGTACCGGGACAGGTCCTGTTTTTAACTATGGCTACACCTTC. Residues: CASSTGTGPVFNYGYTF.

The chain has TRBV9 and TRBJ2-7; TRBD1 matches 8 bases. CDR1 is SGDLS and CDR2 is YYNGEE in the germline V gene. The ends lost 0 bases at V and 4 bases at J; junction bases unmatched: 6. The CDR3 covers 15 residues. The CDR3 nucleotides read TGTGCCAGCAGCGTAGGACAGGGGCTTTCGTACGAGCAGTACTTC. As protein: CASSVGQGLSYEQYF.

V is TRBV28 and J is TRBJ2-7, with TRBD1 identical over 10 bases. The CDR3 runs 17 residues. Per the germline V gene, CDR1 is MDHEN and CDR2 is SYDVKM. V was pared by 5 bases and J by 1 base, with 11 bases of the junction left unmatched. The CDR3 sequence: CASSPVGTGAKSYEQYF. The CDR3 region has the DNA TGTGCCAGCAGTCCCGTTGGGACAGGGGCAAAATCCTACGAGCAGTACTTC.

The rearrangement uses TRBV28 and TRBJ2-2; D might be TRBD2 (5 bases). Germline V gene lookup returns CDR1 MDHEN and CDR2 SYDVKM. The CDR3 is made up of 14 amino acids. V lost 3 bases and J 6 bases, leaving 11 bases between the germline ends. The CDR3 sequence is CASSFSVSAGELFF. The CDR3 DNA follows: TGTGCCAGCAGTTTTAGCGTTTCTGCCGGGGAGCTGTTTTTT.

V and J are TRBV2 and TRBJ2-2; D is perhaps TRBD1 (6 bases). Germline V gives CDR1 SNHLY, CDR2 FYNNEI. V lost 6 bases, J lost 7 bases, and 12 bases lay in between. The CDR3 totals 13 residues. CDR3 nucleotide sequence: TGTGCCAGCAGGGGGGCAGCGATCGGGGAGCTGTTTTTT. It is translated as CASRGAAIGELFF.

This chain connects TRBV9 to TRBJ2-4; the match to TRBD2 covers 9 bases. The germline V gene has CDR1 SGDLS and CDR2 YYNGEE. The CDR3 runs to 14 residues. V was pared by 3 bases and J by 6 bases, with 4 bases of the junction left unmatched. CDR3 in amino acids: CASSASGTGNIQYF. Written as DNA, the CDR3 is TGTGCCAGCAGCGCTAGCGGGACCGGAAACATTCAGTACTTC.

The count of this clone is one. The rearrangement links TRBV6-6 to TRBJ2-1; 9 nucleotides match TRBD2. The J segment lost 8 bases and the V segment lost 2 bases, leaving 10 bases of the junction unmatched. Germline V CDR1 and CDR2: MNHNY, SVGAGI (reference sequence). This CDR3 is built from 16 residues. CDR3 bases: TGTGCCAGCAGTTACCGTCTTAGCGGGAGTGGGGATGAGCAGTTCTTC. This translates into CASSYRLSGSGDEQFF.

V gene TRBV9 combines with J gene TRBJ2-6; 8 bases align to TRBD1. Germline V gene lookup returns CDR1 SGDLS and CDR2 YYNGEE. This CDR3 spans 17 amino acids. Losses at the gene ends were 3 bases for V and 2 bases for J; bases not matched to a gene: 7. This chain's CDR3 is CASSAGQGLAGANVLTF. The CDR3 coding sequence is TGTGCCAGCAGCGCCGGACAGGGTTTGGCTGGGGCCAACGTCCTGACTTTC.

V usage is TRBV27 and J usage is TRBJ1-1; 7 bases agree with TRBD1. The V and J ends lost 5 bases and 1 base, in that order; junction bases with no gene match: 7. The CDR3 consists of 15 residues. Germline CDR1 is MNHEY and CDR2 is SMNVEV (reference sequence). CDR3 protein: CASSPRDRPNTEAFF. The CDR3, as DNA: TGTGCCAGCAGTCCCCGGGACAGACCGAACACTGAAGCTTTCTTT.

This chain links TRBV5-1 with TRBJ1-2, with TRBD1 matching 12 bases. The CDR3 has 15 residues. Germline V gives CDR1 SGHRS, CDR2 YFSETQ. The junction had 6 bases not matched to a gene; V was cut back by 7 bases and J by 2 bases. CDR3 nucleotide sequence: TGCGCCAGCCGGCCGGGACAGGGGGCGAACTATGGCTACACCTTC. Translating gives CASRPGQGANYGYTF. Full variable domain (outside the CDR3, taken from reference TRBV5-1 and TRBJ1-2): KAGVTQTPRYLIKTRGQQVTLSCSPISGHRSVSWYQQTPGQGLQFLFEYFSETQRNKGNFPGRFSGRQFSNSRSEMNVSTLELGDSALYLCASRPGQGANYGYTFGSGTRLTVV.

This chain uses TRBV28 with TRBJ2-3; D might be TRBD2 (6 bases). Trimming pared 1 base from V and 4 bases from J, leaving 12 bases between. CDR1 and CDR2 (germline): MDHEN, SYDVKM. The CDR3 extends over 15 amino acids. The CDR3 DNA follows: TGTGCCAGCAGTTTATTCACGACTAGACCAGATACGCAGTATTTT. Translating it yields CASSLFTTRPDTQYF.

V and J are TRBV9 and TRBJ2-3, with 14 bases aligning to TRBD2. The CDR3 spans 19 residues. V lost 0 bases, J lost 1 base, and 7 bases stayed unmatched. Germline V CDR1 and CDR2: SGDLS, YYNGEE. In DNA, the CDR3 is TGTGCCAGCAGCGTAGGGACTAGCGGGGGGTCCGCCGGCACAGATACGCAGTATTTT. Encoded protein: CASSVGTSGGSAGTDTQYF.

The V call is TRBV4-3, the J call TRBJ1-2; D is unclear. Germline CDR1 and CDR2: LGHNA and YSLEER. Between the trimmed V and J ends, which lost 4 bases and 6 bases, there was a span of 15 bases. CDR3 length: 14 amino acids. The CDR3 sequence: CASSLSTYSNGYTF. The CDR3 region has the DNA TGCGCCAGCAGCCTCTCTACATACAGTAATGGCTACACCTTC.

The chain is built from TRBV5-5 and TRBJ2-3, with a tentative D call TRBD2 (7 bases). V was cut by 4 bases and J by 2 bases, with 17 bases left in between. Germline V gene data show CDR1 as SGHKS and CDR2 as YYEKEE (reference sequence). This CDR3 region has 16 residues. CDR3 sequence: CASSRVRGALTDTQYF. CDR3 coding DNA: TGTGCCAGCAGCCGGGTTCGGGGGGCCCTCACAGATACGCAGTATTTT.

The chain is built from TRBV9 and TRBJ2-2, with TRBD1 as a possible D gene (6 bases). Trimming shortened V by 0 bases and J by 4 bases, and 13 bases separated the two germline ends. CDR1 and CDR2 (germline): SGDLS, YYNGEE. The CDR3 is made up of 16 amino acids. CDR3 sequence (DNA): TGTGCCAGCAGCGTAGGAGGTAGGGGGACCACCGGGGAGCTGTTTTTT. Protein product: CASSVGGRGTTGELFF.

V usage is TRBV28 and J usage is TRBJ2-3; 7 bases fit TRBD1. The CDR3 is 15 amino acids. Trimming cost V 3 bases and J 2 bases; bases outside gene matches: 5. CDR1 MDHEN and CDR2 SYDVKM come from the germline V gene. The DNA of the CDR3 is TGTGCCAGCAGTTTCGAAGGGGGCGTCACAGATACGCAGTATTTT. Translating it yields CASSFEGGVTDTQYF.

CDR3 amino acids: CASRMTGTYNEQFF. The CDR3 nucleotides read TGTGCCAGTAGAATGACAGGGACCTACAATGAGCAGTTCTTC. The V and J genes are TRBV19 and TRBJ2-1, with 7 bases identical to TRBD1. Trimming at V came to 6 bases and at J to 2 bases, leaving 4 bases not matched to a gene. Germline V gene lookup returns CDR1 LNHDA and CDR2 SQIVND (reference sequence). The CDR3 is 14 amino acids.

The V gene is TRBV5-8, the J gene TRBJ2-2; TRBD1 agrees at 7 bases. V shed 4 bases, J shed 2 bases, and the junction held 5 bases outside the gene matches. There are 15 residues in the CDR3. CDR1 and CDR2 (germline): SGHTS, YDEGEE. CDR3 sequence reads: CASSLGTVNTGELFF. The DNA for the CDR3 is TGTGCCAGCAGCCTCGGGACAGTAAACACCGGGGAGCTGTTTTTT.

This clone was counted only a few times. The genes are TRBV7-9 and TRBJ1-6; a possible D gene is TRBD1 (5 bases). Trimming took off 5 bases at V and 8 bases at J, with 16 bases between the two ends. CDR1 is SEHNR, CDR2 FQNEAQ, per germline (reference sequence). CDR3 length: 15 residues. CDR3 residues: CASSQGQGLDSPLHF. CDR3 bases: TGTGCCAGCAGCCAAGGACAAGGGCTAGATTCACCCCTCCACTTT.

This sequence joins TRBV28 and TRBJ1-4; D remains ambiguous. The CDR3 extends over 14 amino acids. V lost 2 bases and J 6 bases, leaving 10 bases between the germline ends. CDR1 is MDHEN, CDR2 SYDVKM, per germline. CDR3 amino acids: CASSLMGRHEKLFF. The CDR3 DNA is TGTGCCAGCAGTTTAATGGGGAGGCATGAAAAACTGTTTTTT. Full variable domain (outside the CDR3, taken from reference TRBV28 and TRBJ1-4): DVKVTQSSRYLVKRTGEKVFLECVQDMDHENMFWYRQDPGLGLRLIYFSYDVKMKEKGDIPEGYSVSREKKERFSLILESASTNQTSMYLCASSLMGRHEKLFFGSGTQLSVL.

This clone showed up just once. This chain joins TRBV7-2 and TRBJ2-1; 7 nucleotides align to TRBD2. J was trimmed by 0 bases and V by 2 bases; bases with no gene match: 10. The CDR3 is made up of 18 amino acids. CDR1 SGHTA and CDR2 FQGNSA come from the germline V gene. The CDR3 DNA follows: TGTGCCAGCAGCTTAACAAGACTAGCCACAAGCTCCTACAATGAGCAGTTCTTC. This encodes CASSLTRLATSSYNEQFF.

The V and J genes are TRBV7-3 and TRBJ2-4, with D possibly TRBD2 on 6 matching bases. Looked up from germline, CDR1 is SGHTA and CDR2 is FQGTGA. The germline V and J ends were trimmed by 2 bases and 6 bases, with 17 bases remaining between them. The CDR3 is 16 amino acids. The CDR3 DNA follows: TGTGCCAGCAGCTTATGGGTCGGGAGCGAAGGAAACATTCAGTACTTC. Amino acids: CASSLWVGSEGNIQYF.

The chain uses TRBV9 and TRBJ2-1; the match to TRBD2 covers 8 bases. This CDR3 is 17 amino acids long. Trimming at V came to 4 bases and at J to 0 bases, leaving 9 bases not matched to a gene. The germline V gene has CDR1 SGDLS and CDR2 YYNGEE. In DNA form, the CDR3 reads TGTGCCAGCAGCAGCCTAACTAGCGGCAGCTCCTACAATGAGCAGTTCTTC. Translation: CASSSLTSGSSYNEQFF.

The rearrangement uses TRBV27 and TRBJ2-5; 10 bases agree with TRBD1. The CDR3 has 14 amino acids. CDR1 is MNHEY, CDR2 SMNVEV, per germline (reference sequence). The V segment lost 4 bases and the J segment 9 bases; nucleotides outside the gene matches: 8. The CDR3 DNA sequence: TGTGCCAGCAGTTCCGGACCCGGACAGGGGGCCCAGTACTTC. It codes for CASSSGPGQGAQYF.

The chain couples TRBV5-6 to TRBJ2-3, with 9 bases lining up with TRBD2. The CDR3 is made up of 18 amino acids. V shed 5 bases, J shed 5 bases, and the junction held 18 bases outside the gene matches. In germline, CDR1 is SGHDT, CDR2 YYEEEE. DNA for the CDR3: TGTGCCAGCAGACCACCGCCCGGGACTAGCTCTTACGGAGATACGCAGTATTTT. This encodes CASRPPPGTSSYGDTQYF.